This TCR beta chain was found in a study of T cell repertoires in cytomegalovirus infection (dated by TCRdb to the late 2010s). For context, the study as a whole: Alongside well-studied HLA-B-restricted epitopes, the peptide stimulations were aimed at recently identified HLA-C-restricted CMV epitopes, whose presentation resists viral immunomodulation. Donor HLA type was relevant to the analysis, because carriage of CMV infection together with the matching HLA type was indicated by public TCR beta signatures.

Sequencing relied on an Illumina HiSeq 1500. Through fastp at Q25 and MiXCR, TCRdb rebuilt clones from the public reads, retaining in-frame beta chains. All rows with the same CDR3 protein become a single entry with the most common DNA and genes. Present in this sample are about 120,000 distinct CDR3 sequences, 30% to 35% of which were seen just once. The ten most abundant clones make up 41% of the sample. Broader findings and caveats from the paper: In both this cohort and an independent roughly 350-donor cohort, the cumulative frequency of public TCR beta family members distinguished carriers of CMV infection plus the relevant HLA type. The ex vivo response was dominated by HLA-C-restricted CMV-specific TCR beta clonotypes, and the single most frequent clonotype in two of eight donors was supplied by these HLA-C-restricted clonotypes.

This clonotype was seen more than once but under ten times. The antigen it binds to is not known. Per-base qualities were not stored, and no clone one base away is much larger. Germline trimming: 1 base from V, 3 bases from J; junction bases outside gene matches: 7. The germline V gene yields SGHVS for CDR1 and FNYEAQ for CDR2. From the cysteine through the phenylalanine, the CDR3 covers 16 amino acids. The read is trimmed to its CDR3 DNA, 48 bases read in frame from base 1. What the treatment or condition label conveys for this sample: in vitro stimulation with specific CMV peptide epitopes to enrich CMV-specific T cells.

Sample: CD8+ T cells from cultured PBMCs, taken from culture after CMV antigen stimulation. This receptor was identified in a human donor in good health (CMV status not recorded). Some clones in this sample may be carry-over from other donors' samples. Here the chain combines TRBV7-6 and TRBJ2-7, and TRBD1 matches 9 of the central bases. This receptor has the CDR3 CASSLEATGGVYEQYF. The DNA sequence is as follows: TGTGCCAGCAGCTTAGAGGCTACAGGGGGCGTCTACGAGCAGTACTTC.